What follows is one TCR beta chain and its context. Its antigen is unknown. The data were taken from a study of CD4 T cells in relation to SARS-CoV-2 and coronaviruses. CEF-cultured naive and memory CD4+ T cell DNA got survey-level sequencing. Using immunoSEQ multiplex PCR, the repertoire was profiled, and TCRdb retains in-frame clones only, with some absent. Of some 43,000 clones in the sample, 82% were seen once. Naive and memory CD4+ T cells were separated from cryopreserved PBMCs. Between the trimmed V and J ends, which lost 0 bases and 7 bases, there was a span of 8 bases. This CDR3 is 12 amino acids long. Germline CDR1 is SGHRS and CDR2 is YFSETQ.

This receptor was obtained from an adult with COVID-19. Sequencing used naive CD4+ T cells from PBMCs, cultured in vitro. The subset was: naive CD4+ T cells isolated by negative enrichment. This rearrangement joins TRBV5-1 to TRBJ2-7; D gene unclear. The chain's CDR3 is CASSLANGEQYF. DNA of the CDR3: TGCGCCAGCAGCTTGGCGAATGGTGAGCAGTACTTC.